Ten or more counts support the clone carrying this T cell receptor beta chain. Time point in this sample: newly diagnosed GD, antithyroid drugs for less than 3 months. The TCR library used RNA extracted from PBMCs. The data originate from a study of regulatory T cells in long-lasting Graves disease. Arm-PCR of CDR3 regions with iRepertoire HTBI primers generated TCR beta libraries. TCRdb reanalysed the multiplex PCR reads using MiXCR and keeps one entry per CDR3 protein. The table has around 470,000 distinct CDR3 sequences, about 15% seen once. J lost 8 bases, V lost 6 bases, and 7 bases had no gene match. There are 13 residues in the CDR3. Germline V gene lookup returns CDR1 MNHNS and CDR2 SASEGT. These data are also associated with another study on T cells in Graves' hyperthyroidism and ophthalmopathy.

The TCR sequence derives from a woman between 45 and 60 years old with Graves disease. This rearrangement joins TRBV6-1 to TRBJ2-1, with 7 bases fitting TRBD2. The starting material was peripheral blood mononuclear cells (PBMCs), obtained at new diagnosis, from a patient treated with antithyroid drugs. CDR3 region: CASRPPSGDEQFF. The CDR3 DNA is TGTGCCAGCAGGCCCCCGAGCGGGGATGAGCAGTTCTTC.